The 28 T cell receptor beta chains in this list originate from one sample, sequenced in a study of vaccination and CD4 T cells after COVID-19. Treatment denoted: roughly 11-day PBMC culture with coronavirus spike peptide pools or control peptides (ViraFEST assay). Their antigens are not known. The Oncomine TCR Beta short-read assay sequenced DNA from cultured CD4+ T cells. MiXCR, run by TCRdb on the PCR reads, gives a single entry per CDR3 protein. The sample includes several thousand distinct CDR3 sequences, about 20% of them seen just once. The sample comprised CD4+ T cells from blood, cultured in vitro. The source is a human donor who had recovered from COVID-19.

By sample fraction, this clonotype is large. This rearrangement joins TRBV15 to TRBJ1-2; 12 positions agree with TRBD1. Unmatched junction bases numbered 7, after V lost 4 bases and J lost 7 bases. The CDR3 covers 15 residues. The germline V gene encodes CDR1 LNHNV and CDR2 YYDKDF (reference sequence). The CDR3 DNA is TGTGCCACCAGCACTCCGGGACAGGGGGCGCGTGGCTACACCTTC. It translates to CATSTPGQGARGYTF.

The chain links TRBV5-1 to TRBJ1-6; unclear D gene. The CDR3 sequence is 14 residues long. Germline V gene sequence: CDR1 SGHRS, CDR2 YFSETQ. V lost 0 bases, J lost 6 bases, and 7 bases lay in between. CDR3 DNA sequence: TGCGCCAGCAGCTTGGCCAGGTTTAATTCACCCCTCCACTTT. Its translation: CASSLARFNSPLHF.

The chain has TRBV30 and TRBJ1-4, with D perhaps TRBD1 (5 bases). CDR1 is GTSNPN, CDR2 SVGIG, per germline (reference sequence). V gave up 5 bases and J gave up 3 bases, with 16 bases separating them. The CDR3 extends over 15 amino acids. CDR3 in DNA: TGTGCCTGGGCGTGGGGAGGGGCTGCTAATGAAAAACTGTTTTTT. Translated, it gives CAWAWGGAANEKLFF.

The chain uses TRBV29-1 and TRBJ1-1; perhaps TRBD1 as D (6 bases). Germline CDR1 and CDR2: SQVTM and ANQGSEA. This CDR3 is built from 15 residues. V shed 4 bases and J shed 1 base, with 16 bases lying between them. The DNA for the CDR3 is TGCAGCGTTGTTCTAGGAGCCAGGGGGAACACTGAAGCTTTCTTT. Translating it yields CSVVLGARGNTEAFF.

By its share, this clonotype is large. The V gene is TRBV6-1, the J gene TRBJ1-1; the D gene is possibly TRBD1 (5 bases). Germline V gene data show CDR1 as MNHNS and CDR2 as SASEGT. This CDR3 spans 14 amino acids. The ends were cut back, 5 bases at V and 3 bases at J, with 13 bases in the middle. The CDR3 protein is CASSRGVGDTEAFF. CDR3 nucleotide sequence: TGTGCCAGCAGTCGTGGCGTAGGGGACACTGAAGCTTTCTTT.

This clonotype was detected a few times. The chain couples TRBV2 to TRBJ2-1, with D uncertain. The CDR3 sequence is 13 residues long. The germline CDR1 and CDR2 sequences are SNHLY and FYNNEI. Trimming stripped 6 bases from V and 2 bases from J, with 8 bases between. This CDR3 reads CASRSRTYNEQFF. In DNA, the CDR3 is TGTGCCAGCAGGAGTAGGACCTACAATGAGCAGTTCTTC.

This clonotype showed up just a few times. The rearrangement uses TRBV20-1 and TRBJ1-2; tentative D call: TRBD1 (5 bases). Germline V gives CDR1 DFQATT, CDR2 SNEGSKA (reference sequence). CDR3 length equals 12 residues. Trimming cost V 3 bases and J 4 bases, with 9 bases left between them. The CDR3 bases are TGCAGTGCTAGTAGTAGGGGCTATGGCTACACCTTC. The encoded protein is CSASSRGYGYTF.

This clonotype was seen just once. The junction shows a germline mismatch at one end, possibly a read error. The chain employs TRBV2 and TRBJ1-6; 8 nucleotides line up with TRBD1. The CDR3 is made up of 17 amino acids. CDR1 SNHLY and CDR2 FYNNEI come from the germline V gene. CDR3 protein: CTSSRTLQGEGNSPLHF. The CDR3 DNA is TGTACCAGCAGTAGGACTTTACAGGGGGAGGGTAATTCACCCCTCCACTTT.

This clonotype is deemed medium-sized. The chain has TRBV6-1 and TRBJ1-5; 7 positions match TRBD1. There are 13 residues in the CDR3. The germline V gene has CDR1 MNHNS and CDR2 SASEGT. The trim removed 4 bases at V and 6 bases at J, leaving 3 bases unmatched. CDR3 loop: CASSGQGVQPQHF. The CDR3 region has the DNA TGTGCCAGCAGTGGACAGGGCGTTCAGCCCCAGCATTTT.

This clonotype rates as medium-sized. The rearrangement uses TRBV12-3 or TRBV12-4 and TRBJ2-3; D not certain. V lost 6 bases and J lost 0, with 7 bases in between. The CDR3 spans 13 residues. The CDR3 here is CASSATSTDTQYF. The CDR3 DNA is TGTGCCAGCAGCGCTACTAGCACAGATACGCAGTATTTT.

Of note for this clonotype: This may be a read error, as it is one base from a much larger clone. V and J are TRBV20-1 and TRBJ1-1, with TRBD1 as a possible D gene (6 bases). The CDR3 totals 14 residues. From germline, CDR1 is DFQATT and CDR2 SNEGSKA (reference sequence). Written as DNA, the CDR3 is TGCAGTGCTAGACGACAGGCAGGGAGCACTGCAGCTTTCTTT. Its protein product is CSARRQAGSTAAFF.

The genes are TRBV5-1 and TRBJ1-1; D gene ambiguous. Germline assignment: CDR1 SGHRS and CDR2 YFSETQ. This CDR3 contains 13 residues. The V and J ends lost 0 bases and 6 bases respectively, with 9 bases between them. DNA of the CDR3: TGCGCCAGCAGCTTGGACCAGGACGCTGAAGCTTTCTTT. As protein: CASSLDQDAEAFF.

The chain is built from TRBV10-3 and TRBJ1-2; the D is unclear. V gave up 3 bases and J gave up 4 bases, with 9 bases separating them. This CDR3 comprises 13 residues. The germline gives CDR1 ENHRY, CDR2 SYGVKD. CDR3 nucleotides: TGTGCCATCAGTGACCCTAGAGGCTATGGCTACACCTTC. This translates into CAISDPRGYGYTF.

In its sample, this clonotype was seen a few times. The V call is TRBV7-9, the J call TRBJ1-6; no firm D call. This CDR3 contains 13 residues. Germline CDR1 and CDR2: SEHNR and FQNEAQ (reference sequence). V was clipped by 5 bases and J by 14 bases, with 16 bases between them. This CDR3 reads CASSPGSDRSLHF. As DNA, the CDR3 is TGTGCCAGCAGCCCCGGCTCGGATCGATCCCTCCACTTT. The full variable domain, with the rest looked up from reference TRBV7-9 and TRBJ1-6, is DTGVSQNPRHKITKRGQNVTFRCDPISEHNRLYWYRQTLGQGPEFLTYFQNEAQLEKSRLLSDRFSAERPKGSFSTLEIQRTEQGDSAMYLCASSPGSDRSLHFGNGTRLTVT.

The V and J genes are TRBV7-8 and TRBJ2-1; TRBD2 matches at 9 bases. Per germline, CDR1 SGHVS and CDR2 FQNEAQ. The CDR3 sequence is 16 residues long. V dropped 1 base and J dropped 7; count of bases not matched to a gene: 8. DNA of the CDR3: TGTGCCAGCAGCTTAGAGGGGCGGGGGGGAATAAATGAGCAGTTCTTC. Residues: CASSLEGRGGINEQFF. Full variable domain (outside the CDR3, taken from reference TRBV7-8 and TRBJ2-1): GAGVSQSPRYKVAKRGQDVALRCDPISGHVSLFWYQQALGQGPEFLTYFQNEAQLDKSGLPSDRFFAERPEGSVSTLKIQRTQQEDSAVYLCASSLEGRGGINEQFFGPGTRLTVL.

This clonotype showed up just a few times. The chain joins TRBV20-1 to TRBJ1-3, with 7 bases matching TRBD1. V lost 3 bases to trimming and J lost 0 bases; unmatched junction nucleotides: 2. Germline assignment: CDR1 DFQATT and CDR2 SNEGSKA (reference sequence). The CDR3 runs 14 residues. CDR3 region: CSARGQYSGNTIYF. The CDR3 region has the DNA TGCAGTGCTAGGGGACAGTACTCTGGAAACACCATATATTTT.

The CDR3 DNA is TGTGCCACCAGCAGCCGGACAGGGGGTGGAAACACCATATATTTT. Translated, it gives CATSSRTGGGNTIYF. V is TRBV15 and J is TRBJ1-3; 10 bases map to TRBD1. The germline V gene encodes CDR1 LNHNV and CDR2 YYDKDF (reference sequence). Germline trimming cut 3 bases from V and 3 bases from J; bases unmatched to any gene: 2. The CDR3 has 15 amino acids.

This clonotype has only a few counts. The J gene is TRBJ2-1, the V gene TRBV2; D tentatively fits TRBD1 or TRBD2 (5 bases each). The V gene's germline CDR1 is SNHLY and CDR2 FYNNEI. The CDR3 totals 13 residues. The ends were cut back, 6 bases at V and 1 base at J, with 7 bases in the middle. In DNA, the CDR3 is TGTGCCAGCAGGGGACGATCCTACAATGAGCAGTTCTTC. Translation gives CASRGRSYNEQFF. The full variable domain, rest sourced from reference TRBV2 and TRBJ2-1, is EPEVTQTPSHQVTQMGQEVILRCVPISNHLYFYWYRQILGQKVEFLVSFYNNEISEKSEIFDDQFSVERPDGSNFTLKIRSTKLEDSAMYFCASRGRSYNEQFFGPGTRLTVL.

The J gene is TRBJ2-3, the V gene TRBV29-1; 14 bases fit TRBD2. CDR1 and CDR2 from the germline V gene are SQVTM and ANQGSEA. This CDR3 region has 15 residues. V gave up 3 bases and J gave up 2 bases; unmatched junction bases: 1. The CDR3 bases are TGCAGCGTTGAGGGACTAGCGGGGGACACAGATACGCAGTATTTT. Its translation: CSVEGLAGDTDTQYF.

This clonotype turned up a few times. The CDR3 nucleotides read TGCAGTGCCGGCATTCCCTTAGCGGGGGGCATAGATACGCAGTATTTT. Amino acids: CSAGIPLAGGIDTQYF. The rearrangement uses TRBV20-1 and TRBJ2-3, with TRBD2 matching over 10 bases. Looked up from germline, CDR1 is DFQATT and CDR2 is SNEGSKA (reference sequence). V was clipped by 6 bases and J by 5 bases; unmatched bases: 14. The CDR3 sequence is 16 residues long.

In this sample, this clonotype turned up a few times. Written as DNA, the CDR3 is TGTGCCAGCAGCTCGACATCTGTCTACACCTTC. It specifies CASSSTSVYTF. The gene calls are TRBV7-8 and TRBJ1-2; D unclear. The germline V and J ends were trimmed by 4 bases and 10 bases, with 10 bases remaining between them. Germline V lookup: CDR1 SGHVS, CDR2 FQNEAQ. The CDR3 has 11 amino acids.

The rearrangement links TRBV5-5 to TRBJ1-5, with D possibly being TRBD1 (5 bases). This CDR3 has 15 residues. V lost 1 base to trimming and J lost 7 bases, with 15 bases between them. The germline V gene encodes CDR1 SGHKS and CDR2 YYEKEE (reference sequence). The CDR3 sequence: CASSLSRGDLQPQHF. The CDR3 region has the DNA TGTGCCAGCAGCTTGAGTCGAGGGGATTTACAGCCCCAGCATTTT.

This chain uses TRBV6-1 with TRBJ2-5, with TRBD1 matching over 9 bases. CDR1 is MNHNS, CDR2 SASEGT, per germline. V shed 3 bases and J 4 bases; nucleotides not matched to a gene: 6. This CDR3 has 15 residues. The CDR3 is CASSEGQGKVETQYF. In DNA, the CDR3 is TGTGCCAGCAGTGAGGGACAGGGTAAGGTAGAGACCCAGTACTTC.

Concerning this clonotype itself: One end of the junction fails to match germline, which may point to a read error. The CDR3 here is CASSRGTGTKTGELFF. CDR3 sequence (DNA): TGTGCCAGCAGCCGGGGAACAGGGACGAAAACCGGGGAGCTGTTTTTT. The V and J genes are TRBV5-6 and TRBJ2-2; TRBD1 is a possible D gene (6 bases). This CDR3 has 16 amino acids. Germline lookup yields CDR1 SGHDT and CDR2 YYEEEE.

By proportion, this clonotype is medium-sized (0.01 to 0.1%). The rearrangement joins TRBV20-1 to TRBJ2-5; TRBD2 is a possible D gene (5 bases). Per the germline V gene, CDR1 is DFQATT and CDR2 is SNEGSKA (reference sequence). The V gene lost 6 bases and the J gene lost 4 bases, with 12 bases spanning the gap. The CDR3 has 12 residues. CDR3 in DNA: TGCAGTGCAAGGCCCAGCGGAGAGACCCAGTACTTC. Its protein product is CSARPSGETQYF.

This chain links TRBV6-1 with TRBJ1-2; possibly TRBD1 for D (5 bases). There are 15 residues in the CDR3. Per the germline V gene, CDR1 is MNHNS and CDR2 is SASEGT. The V gene lost 6 bases and the J gene lost 5 bases, with 19 bases spanning the gap. CDR3 in DNA: TGTGCCAGCAGCGGGGACCGACGTTTGGTTTATGGCTACACCTTC. Amino acid sequence: CASSGDRRLVYGYTF.

This clonotype occurred a few times. V gene TRBV20-1 combines with J gene TRBJ2-5; the match to TRBD2 covers 11 bases. After removal of 6 bases from V and 4 bases from J, the junction contained 19 bases not matched to a gene. The CDR3 contains 18 residues. The germline V gene has CDR1 DFQATT and CDR2 SNEGSKA (reference sequence). CDR3 sequence (DNA): TGCAGTGCACAGGGCCTGTTACTAGCGGGGGTCGCGGGAGAGACCCAGTACTTC. Protein sequence: CSAQGLLLAGVAGETQYF.

Only a few counts were recorded for this clonotype. V and J are TRBV6-1 and TRBJ2-1; D may be TRBD2 (6 bases). Trimming left V 6 bases short and J 5 bases short, with 8 bases between. The length of the CDR3 is 12 residues. In germline, CDR1 is MNHNS, CDR2 SASEGT. The CDR3: CASRRGDNEQFF. The DNA for the CDR3 is TGTGCCAGCAGACGCGGGGACAATGAGCAGTTCTTC.